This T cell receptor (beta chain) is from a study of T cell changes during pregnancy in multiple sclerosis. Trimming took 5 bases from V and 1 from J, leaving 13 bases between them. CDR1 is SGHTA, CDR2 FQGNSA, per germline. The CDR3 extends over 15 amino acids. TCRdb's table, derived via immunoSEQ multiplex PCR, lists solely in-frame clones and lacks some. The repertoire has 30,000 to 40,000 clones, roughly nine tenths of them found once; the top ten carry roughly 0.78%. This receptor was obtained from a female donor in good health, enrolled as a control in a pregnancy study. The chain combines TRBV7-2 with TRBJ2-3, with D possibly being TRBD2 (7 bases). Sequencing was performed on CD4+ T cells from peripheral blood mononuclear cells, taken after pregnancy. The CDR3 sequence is CASSGGGRGTDTQYF. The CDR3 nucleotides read TGTGCCAGCAGCGGGGGGGGCCGGGGCACAGATACGCAGTATTTT.